This TCR beta chain was sequenced during a study of CD8 T cells in ankylosing spondylitis (dated by TCRdb to about 2017). With respect to the entire study: T cell receptor beta repertoires were profiled in healthy donors and ankylosing spondylitis patients so that disease-linked TCR variants could be found. Peripheral blood was sampled, and synovial fluid was also collected from ankylosing spondylitis patients. The full study cohort comprised 20 to 25 ankylosing spondylitis patients and 110 or so healthy donors. Study-wide conclusions, independent of this receptor: The disease-linked clones were reported as significantly enriched in matched synovial fluid samples from ankylosing spondylitis patients. In peripheral blood, the disease-linked clones were found at relatively low frequencies and had a CD8+ phenotype. Some motif variants had previously been reported in the synovial fluid and blood of reactive arthritis patients, which suggests shared mechanisms of disease initiation. A TCR beta motif made up of several highly homologous amino acid variants appeared to be characteristic of blood from ankylosing spondylitis patients.

Spanning cysteine to phenylalanine, the CDR3 consists of 16 amino acids. Just the 48-base CDR3 DNA is kept, in frame starting at base 1. V loses 2 bases at its end and J loses 4 bases; junction bases beyond the gene matches: 8. The germline V gene (reference sequence) supplies CDR1 SGHNT and CDR2 YYREEE. Many counts were recorded for this clonotype. Its antigen has not been determined. It has no much larger one-base neighbor in the sample; base qualities were not kept. The data were produced on an Illumina MiSeq. TCR beta libraries were prepared by quantitative 5'-RACE with molecular barcodes. The authors' analysis ran thus. Disease-linked TCR variants were identified with a new computational method built on a probabilistic model of VDJ rearrangement. The public reads were quality trimmed at Q25 with fastp and then assembled into clones with MiXCR by TCRdb, keeping productive beta chains. Every distinct CDR3 protein forms one entry, paired with its most common genes and DNA. These V and J calls derive from TCRdb rather than the authors' analysis. The sample table records 25,000 or so distinct CDR3 sequences; 7.9% of these occur just once. Nearly 30% of the sample belongs to the ten largest clones.

Sequenced sample: blood. The chain was built from TRBV5-4 and TRBJ2-1, with 8 central nucleotides matching TRBD2. The TCR was taken from a male donor with ankylosing spondylitis or in good health (not recorded which). For the CDR3, the sequence is CASSFGYAGGYNEQFF. The sequenced DNA: TGTGCCAGCAGCTTTGGCTACGCGGGAGGATACAATGAGCAGTTCTTC.